The rows below give T cell receptor beta chains drawn from one sample of a study of blood T cell repertoires in COVID-19. Produced via immunoSEQ multiplex PCR; TCRdb's table is partial and in-frame only. Among roughly 79,000 clones listed, approximately 84% were seen once. The sequenced material came from peripheral blood. All receptors come from a man in his 60s with active or convalescent COVID-19. Both conserved end residues are part of each CDR3. D genes are given only for firm matches. Clone size is stated in some rows and not others, as once, few, many or a class when expanded.

- TRBJ1-5 TRBV6-5 - CAIGSRNQPQHF TGTGCCATCGGGTCCCGCAATCAGCCCCAGCATTTT
- TRBJ1-1 TRBV18 TRBD1 CASSGDRVSTEAFF TGTGCCAGCTCAGGGGACAGGGTGAGCACTGAAGCTTTCTTT
- TRBJ2-4 TRBV4-3 TRBD1 CASSQSDSHSRGLKYF TGCGCCAGCAGCCAATCCGATTCCCATAGTAGGGGGCTTAAGTACTTC
- TRBJ2-1 TRBV21-1 - CASSNERGTYNEQFF TGTGCCAGCAGCAATGAGCGGGGAACGTACAATGAGCAGTTCTTC
- TRBJ2-3 TRBV3-1/TRBV3-2 - CASSQGAKTTDTQYF TGTGCCAGCAGCCAAGGAGCAAAAACCACAGATACGCAGTATTTT
once TRBJ1-4 TRBV5-1 - CASSSGTLEKLFF TGCGCCAGCAGCTCGGGGACACTTGAAAAACTGTTTTTT
- TRBJ1-5 TRBV10-3 TRBD1 CAINVDRGLGNQPQHF TGTGCCATCAATGTCGACAGGGGGCTAGGTAATCAGCCCCAGCATTTT
- TRBJ1-2 TRBV6-2/TRBV6-3 - CASSLQGYGYTF TGTGCCAGCAGCTTACAGGGATATGGCTACACCTTC
- TRBJ1-4 TRBV4-1 - CASSRRADREEKLFF TGCGCCAGCAGCCGCCGTGCCGATAGGGAGGAAAAACTGTTTTTT
- TRBJ2-7 TRBV5-4 TRBD1 CASSLTGDEQYF TGTGCCAGCAGTTTAACAGGGGACGAGCAGTACTTC
- TRBJ2-5 TRBV5-4 - CASSEGGGQLETQYF TGTGCCAGCAGCGAAGGGGGGGGGCAGTTAGAGACCCAGTACTTC
once TRBJ1-1 TRBV11-1 - CASNLVGEVEAFF TGTGCCAGCAACCTTGTGGGGGAGGTTGAAGCTTTCTTT
- TRBJ1-6 TRBV7-9 - CASSLGEISSPLHF TGTGCCAGCAGCTTAGGGGAGATTAGTTCACCCCTCCACTTT
once TRBJ1-6 TRBV19 - CAAGQPDGSPLHF TGTGCAGCGGGGCAGCCAGATGGTTCACCCCTCCACTTT
- TRBJ1-3 TRBV5-1 - CASASGTTGSGNTIYF TGCGCCAGCGCCTCCGGGACAACAGGGTCTGGAAACACCATATATTTT
- TRBJ2-5 TRBV7-9 - CASSLGSGRRETQYF TGTGCCAGCAGCTTAGGTTCGGGGAGGAGGGAGACCCAGTACTTC
- TRBJ1-2 TRBV4-2 TRBD1 CASSQGRGYGYTF TGTGCCAGCAGCCAAGGCAGGGGGTATGGCTACACCTTC
- TRBJ2-3 TRBV10-3 - CAISESGGRIPSTDTQYF TGTGCCATCAGTGAGTCGGGGGGACGGATTCCGAGCACAGATACGCAGTATTTT
- TRBJ2-5 TRBV3-1/TRBV3-2 TRBD2 CASSQDSLLADQETQYF TGTGCCAGCAGCCAAGATTCACTGCTAGCGGATCAAGAGACCCAGTACTTC
- TRBJ1-1 TRBV30 - CAWSPGVSTEAFF TGTGCCTGGAGTCCGGGGGTATCAACTGAAGCTTTCTTT
- TRBJ2-3 TRBV7-2 - CASSLGWVRGADTQYF TGTGCCAGCAGCTTAGGGTGGGTCAGGGGGGCAGATACGCAGTATTTT
- TRBJ2-5 TRBV4-1 TRBD2 CASSFRGLASQETQYF TGCGCCAGCAGCTTCCGGGGACTAGCGAGCCAAGAGACCCAGTACTTC
- TRBJ1-1 TRBV5-4 - CASSPERGGTEAFF TGTGCCAGCAGCCCTGAGAGGGGAGGAACTGAAGCTTTCTTT
- TRBJ2-2 TRBV18 - CASSPPSLGAGELFF TGTGCCAGCTCACCACCGTCTCTCGGGGCCGGGGAGCTGTTTTTT
- TRBJ2-3 TRBV7-9 - CASSFRLEPLDTQYF TGTGCCAGCAGCTTCCGGCTAGAGCCCCTGGATACGCAGTATTTT
- TRBJ1-2 TRBV19 TRBD1 CASSIDSPTGVSYGYTF TGTGCCAGTAGTATAGATTCCCCTACAGGGGTAAGCTATGGCTACACCTTC
- TRBJ2-2 TRBV9 TRBD2 CASSVEAGDRGGELFF TGTGCCAGCAGCGTAGAAGCGGGGGACCGGGGCGGGGAGCTGTTTTTT
- TRBJ2-3 TRBV9 - CASSLTTSMLTDTQYF TGTGCCAGCAGCCTTACGACTAGTATGCTCACAGATACGCAGTATTTT
- TRBJ2-7 TRBV12-5 - CARDSQGPAYEQYF TGTGCTAGGGACAGCCAGGGGCCCGCGTACGAGCAGTACTTC
- TRBJ1-4 TRBV5-5 - CASSLEGVTNEKLFF TGTGCCAGCAGCTTGGAGGGGGTAACTAATGAAAAACTGTTTTTT
- TRBJ2-1 TRBV19 TRBD2 CASSTASSGGYNEQFF TGTGCCAGTAGTACAGCATCTAGCGGGGGATACAATGAGCAGTTCTTC
- TRBJ2-7 TRBV24-1 - CATSETDSSYEQYF TGTGCCACCAGTGAAACCGACAGCTCCTACGAGCAGTACTTC
- TRBJ2-4 TRBV7-2 TRBD1 CASSLAGQGLIAKNIQYF TGTGCCAGCAGCTTAGCTGGACAGGGCTTAATAGCCAAAAACATTCAGTACTTC
- TRBJ2-2 TRBV27 TRBD2 CASSFSRRAGPGELFF TGTGCCAGCAGTTTTTCCCGGAGAGCGGGGCCTGGGGAGCTGTTTTTT
- TRBJ1-6 TRBV14 - CASSPYRQRSPLHF TGTGCCAGCAGCCCCTACCGACAGAGATCACCCCTCCACTTT
- TRBJ2-7 TRBV9 TRBD2 CASSSLSGGVAEQYF TGTGCCAGCAGCTCACTTAGCGGGGGGGTCGCCGAGCAGTACTTC